This T cell receptor (beta chain) was captured by sequencing in a study of cytomegalovirus exposure and HLA in healthy donors. TCRdb's copy holds only in-frame clones and misses some; the assay was immunoSEQ multiplex PCR. The sample records around 150,000 clones, around 85% being singletons. V was pared by 0 bases and J by 10 bases, with 4 bases of the junction left unmatched. Looked up from germline, CDR1 is LGHNA and CDR2 is YSLEER. The length of the CDR3 is 15 residues. This TCR came from a man between 25 and 39 years old in good health and CMV-seropositive. This sequence joins TRBV4-3 and TRBJ2-1; TRBD1 agrees at 12 bases. The specimen was PBMCs. The chain's CDR3 is CASSQEGTGGSEQFF. Written as DNA, the CDR3 is TGCGCCAGCAGCCAAGAAGGGACAGGGGGCAGCGAGCAGTTCTTC.